The 9 T cell receptor beta chains below come from one sample, sequenced in a study of cytomegalovirus exposure and HLA in healthy donors. Measured with immunoSEQ multiplex PCR; TCRdb has only the in-frame clones, and not every one. There are 150,000 to 200,000 clones in the sample; approximately 88% occur only once, and around 6.7% lies in the top ten. Sample: PBMCs. Every receptor here comes from a young man in good health and CMV-seropositive.

J is TRBJ1-1 and V is TRBV5-6, with D possibly matching TRBD1 (6 bases). Trimming cost V 4 bases and J 5 bases, with 9 bases left between them. Per germline, CDR1 SGHDT and CDR2 YYEEEE. The CDR3 extends over 12 amino acids. The CDR3: CASSTGTTEAFF. CDR3 DNA: TGTGCCAGCAGCACCGGGACAACTGAAGCTTTCTTT.

Here the CDR3 reads CASSPRLAERTDTQYF. The CDR3 DNA reads as TGTGCCAGCAGCCCGCGGCTAGCGGAGAGAACAGATACGCAGTATTTT. J is TRBJ2-3 and V is TRBV11-1; TRBD2 agrees at 7 bases. The J segment lost 3 bases and the V segment lost 5 bases, leaving 11 bases of the junction unmatched. CDR1 and CDR2 (germline): SGHAT, FQDESV (reference sequence). This CDR3 contains 16 residues.

The chain carries TRBV28 and TRBJ1-2, with D perhaps matching TRBD1 (5 bases). The length of the CDR3 is 12 residues. Trimming shortened V by 11 bases and J by 2 bases, and 12 bases separated the two germline ends. Germline CDR1 is MDHEN and CDR2 is SYDVKM. CDR3 amino acids: CAAKGLNYGYTF. In DNA form, the CDR3 reads TGTGCCGCCAAGGGGCTAAACTATGGCTACACCTTC.

The rearrangement uses TRBV27 and TRBJ2-7; 11 nucleotides match TRBD1. V trimming: 3 bases; J trimming: 3 bases; junction bases outside the gene matches: 1. This CDR3 is 14 amino acids long. Per germline, CDR1 MNHEY and CDR2 SMNVEV (reference sequence). In nucleotides, the CDR3 is TGTGCCAGCAGTTTCGGGACAGGGGGCTACGAGCAGTACTTC. This codes for CASSFGTGGYEQYF.

This clone was found a few times. The chain joins TRBV13 to TRBJ2-1; D might be TRBD2 (5 bases). The CDR3 runs 14 residues. The V end lost 5 bases, the J end lost 10 bases, and 18 bases lay between the germline ends. Germline V lookup: CDR1 PRHDT, CDR2 FYEKMQ (reference sequence). The CDR3 bases are TGTGCCAGCAGCGCCGGACTGTTCGACGGCGAGCAGTTCTTC. Its protein is CASSAGLFDGEQFF.

Remarks on this clone: One junction end disagrees with the germline gene, perhaps due to a read error. The chain is built from TRBV29-1 and TRBJ2-3; unclear D gene. The CDR3 loop spans 12 amino acids. CDR1 SQVTM and CDR2 ANQGSEA come from the germline V gene. The CDR3 loop is CRVGTGTDTQYF. DNA for the CDR3: TGCAGGGTTGGAACAGGCACAGATACGCAGTATTTT.

This chain joins TRBV29-1 and TRBJ1-1, with 8 bases lining up with TRBD1. The V segment lost 5 bases and the J segment 1 base; nucleotides outside the gene matches: 3. From germline, CDR1 is SQVTM and CDR2 ANQGSEA. This CDR3 is 13 amino acids long. CDR3 coding DNA: TGCAGCGTTACCGGGACAGGGAACACTGAAGCTTTCTTT. Translated: CSVTGTGNTEAFF. The full variable domain, with the rest looked up from reference TRBV29-1 and TRBJ1-1, is SAVISQKPSRDICQRGTSLTIQCQVDSQVTMMFWYRQQPGQSLTLIATANQGSEATYESGFVIDKFPISRPNLTFSTLTVSNMSPEDSSIYLCSVTGTGNTEAFFGQGTRLTVV.

This chain connects TRBV7-8 to TRBJ1-5; D perhaps matches TRBD1 (5 bases). This CDR3 has 15 amino acids. Germline assignment: CDR1 SGHVS and CDR2 FQNEAQ. V lost 5 bases to trimming and J lost 1 base, with 12 bases between them. CDR3 nucleotides: TGTGCCAGCAGCGGCCTCAAGGGGAGCAATCAGCCCCAGCATTTT. Translated, it gives CASSGLKGSNQPQHF.

This rearrangement joins TRBV6-6 to TRBJ2-3; unclear D gene. The V end was cut by 4 bases, the J end by 6 bases, with 14 bases between. The CDR3 runs to 14 residues. Germline V gene lookup returns CDR1 MNHNY and CDR2 SVGAGI (reference sequence). CDR3 coding DNA: TGTGCCAGCAGTTCTTTGGCGGTCAAGGATACGCAGTATTTT. Encoded protein: CASSSLAVKDTQYF.